The 26 T cell receptor beta chains reported below all come from one sample, sequenced in a study of CD8+ T cells in alopecia areata. cDNA serving as the sequencing template came from extracted, reverse transcribed RNA. The protocol was immunoSEQ multiplex PCR, while the TCRdb copy is restricted to in-frame clones and leaves out a portion. The table has about 150,000 clones, 65% seen once. The treatment: oral pan-JAK inhibitor, 5-10 mg twice daily. The material sequenced was CD4+ T cells sorted from blood, taken at week 4, from a patient treated with tofacitinib. All receptors come from a human donor with alopecia areata.

This clone was detected a few times. This rearrangement joins TRBV19 to TRBJ2-1, with unresolved D. This CDR3 has 14 amino acids. The V end was cut by 1 base, the J end by 5 bases, with 9 bases between. Germline-derived CDR1 and CDR2 are LNHDA and SQIVND (reference sequence). The CDR3 sequence is CASSIGRPDNEQFF. CDR3 coding DNA: TGTGCCAGTAGTATAGGCCGACCCGACAATGAGCAGTTCTTC.

The chain employs TRBV2 and TRBJ1-6; maybe TRBD1 (5 bases). The CDR3 consists of 13 residues. V lost 6 bases, J lost 6 bases, and 9 bases lay in between. From germline, CDR1 is SNHLY and CDR2 FYNNEI. CDR3 nucleotides: TGTGCCAGCAGGACAGCAACTAATTCACCCCTCCACTTT. It encodes CASRTATNSPLHF.

V gene TRBV25-1 combines with J gene TRBJ1-4; D not resolved. Germline CDR1 and CDR2: MGHDK and SYGVNS. V lost 4 bases to trimming and J lost 3 bases, with 6 bases between them. The CDR3 totals 13 residues. DNA of the CDR3: TGTGCCAGCAGTGGGGTCCCTAATGAAAAACTGTTTTTT. This encodes CASSGVPNEKLFF.

The J gene is TRBJ2-7, the V gene TRBV5-6; D uncertain. Germline V gene data show CDR1 as SGHDT and CDR2 as YYEEEE. V lost 2 bases, J lost 6 bases, and 15 bases lay in between. The CDR3 is 14 residues long. The CDR3 DNA reads TGTGCCAGCAGCTTTATGGACCGCCTCCGCGAGCAGTACTTC. Translated, it gives CASSFMDRLREQYF.

The chain recombines TRBV29-1 with TRBJ2-3; TRBD2 matches 7 bases. V shed 6 bases and J 2 bases; nucleotides not matched to a gene: 14. The CDR3 is made up of 16 amino acids. Germline loops: CDR1 SQVTM, CDR2 ANQGSEA. In DNA form, the CDR3 reads TGCAGCGTCGGCGAGGGCTCTAGCGGTTTCACAGATACGCAGTATTTT. Encoded protein: CSVGEGSSGFTDTQYF.

The chain joins TRBV30 to TRBJ1-5, with D possibly being TRBD1 (5 bases). V gave up 2 bases and J gave up 6 bases, with 17 bases separating them. This CDR3 has 15 amino acids. Looked up from germline, CDR1 is GTSNPN and CDR2 is SVGIG (reference sequence). The CDR3 DNA sequence: TGTGCCTGGAGTACGGGACTAACCGGCGGTCAGCCCCAGCATTTT. As protein: CAWSTGLTGGQPQHF.

The chain links TRBV29-1 to TRBJ1-1, with no clear D. This CDR3 comprises 12 residues. Per germline, CDR1 SQVTM and CDR2 ANQGSEA. V gave up 3 bases and J gave up 10 bases, with 15 bases separating them. In DNA form, the CDR3 reads TGCAGCGTTGAGGTTGGGGTCGGTCGAGCTTTCTTT. It yields the protein CSVEVGVGRAFF.

The chain has TRBV7-9 and TRBJ2-3; tentatively, D is TRBD1 or TRBD2 (5 bases each). CDR3 size: 12 residues. CDR1 and CDR2 (germline): SEHNR, FQNEAQ (reference sequence). The CDR3 here is CAGEPSADTQYF. For the CDR3, the DNA is TGTGCGGGGGAACCCAGCGCGGATACGCAGTATTTT. The full variable domain, with the rest looked up from reference TRBV7-9 and TRBJ2-3, is DTGVSQNPRHKITKRGQNVTFRCDPISEHNRLYWYRQTLGQGPEFLTYFQNEAQLEKSRLLSDRFSAERPKGSFSTLEIQRTEQGDSAMYLCAGEPSADTQYFGPGTRLTVL.

This chain joins TRBV2 and TRBJ1-1; perhaps TRBD1 as D (5 bases). The CDR3 spans 14 residues. Germline values: CDR1 SNHLY, CDR2 FYNNEI. Trimming shortened V by 6 bases and J by 4 bases, and 15 bases separated the two germline ends. The CDR3 here is CASRQRSGGTEAFF. The CDR3 DNA sequence: TGTGCCAGCAGGCAAAGGTCGGGGGGCACTGAAGCTTTCTTT.

As concerns this clone: The same CDR3 arises from other DNA sequences in this sample as well. The chain couples TRBV30 to TRBJ1-2, with 7 bases fitting TRBD1. Losses at the gene ends were 1 base for V and 5 bases for J; bases not matched to a gene: 4. CDR1 GTSNPN and CDR2 SVGIG come from the germline V gene (reference sequence). The CDR3 has 13 amino acids. CDR3 loop: CAWSGQGDYGYTF. Here the CDR3 DNA reads TGTGCCTGGAGTGGACAGGGTGATTATGGCTACACCTTC.

Comment on this clone: Other DNA sequences from this sample encode an identical CDR3 as well. This chain links TRBV30 with TRBJ1-5, with D perhaps TRBD1 (5 bases). The V gene's germline CDR1 is GTSNPN and CDR2 SVGIG (reference sequence). The CDR3 is 13 amino acids. V shed 0 bases and J shed 4 bases, with 7 bases lying between them. CDR3 residues: CAWSVQENQPQHF. The CDR3, as DNA: TGTGCCTGGAGTGTACAGGAGAATCAGCCCCAGCATTTT.

J is TRBJ1-5 and V is TRBV5-1, with D possibly being TRBD1 (5 bases). Trimming took off 0 bases at V and 6 bases at J, with 10 bases between the two ends. The germline V gene encodes CDR1 SGHRS and CDR2 YFSETQ. The CDR3 spans 14 residues. CDR3 in amino acids: CASSLVAGSQPQHF. The DNA for the CDR3 is TGCGCCAGCAGCTTGGTGGCAGGGAGTCAGCCCCAGCATTTT.

This clone was counted a single time. This rearrangement joins TRBV6-1 to TRBJ1-5; D remains ambiguous. The ends were cut back, 4 bases at V and 7 bases at J, with 14 bases in the middle. CDR1 is MNHNS and CDR2 is SASEGT in the germline V gene. The CDR3 spans 14 residues. DNA for the CDR3: TGTGCCAGCAGTGGTCTTTGGGCGACGCAGCCCCAGCATTTT. Protein sequence: CASSGLWATQPQHF.

The chain uses TRBV27 and TRBJ2-3; 9 bases match TRBD2. The CDR3 runs to 17 residues. V gave up 5 bases and J gave up 1 base; unmatched junction bases: 10. Germline CDR1 is MNHEY and CDR2 is SMNVEV (reference sequence). CDR3 sequence (DNA): TGTGCCAGCAGTCTCCGGAGACTAGCGGCGGGCACAGATACGCAGTATTTT. Protein: CASSLRRLAAGTDTQYF.

This rearrangement joins TRBV5-6 to TRBJ2-7; D is unclear. Trimming removed 0 bases from V and 0 bases from J, with 7 bases in between. The CDR3 is 14 residues long. CDR1 is SGHDT, CDR2 YYEEEE, per germline. This chain's CDR3 is CASSLGRNSYEQYF. The CDR3 DNA reads as TGTGCCAGCAGCTTGGGCAGGAACTCCTACGAGCAGTACTTC. Full variable domain (rest looked up from reference TRBV5-6 and TRBJ2-7): DAGVTQSPTHLIKTRGQQVTLRCSPKSGHDTVSWYQQALGQGPQFIFQYYEEEERQRGNFPDRFSGHQFPNYSSELNVNALLLGDSALYLCASSLGRNSYEQYFGPGTRLTVT.

The genes are TRBV6-5 and TRBJ2-5, with D possibly TRBD2 on 6 matching bases. Germline-derived CDR1 and CDR2 are MNHEY and SVGAGI. The CDR3 contains 15 residues. The germline V and J ends were trimmed by 2 bases and 5 bases, with 15 bases remaining between them. CDR3 region: CASSYGGGSQETQYF. DNA for the CDR3: TGTGCCAGCAGTTACGGTGGGGGGTCACAGGAGACCCAGTACTTC.

This chain joins TRBV7-9 and TRBJ1-2, with D perhaps matching TRBD1 (5 bases). With 5 bases removed from V and 4 bases from J, the gap between germline ends came to 11 bases. The CDR3 has 13 amino acids. CDR1 SEHNR and CDR2 FQNEAQ come from the germline V gene (reference sequence). The DNA for the CDR3 is TGTGCCAGCAGCCCGTCAGGGTCCTATGGCTACACCTTC. Translating it yields CASSPSGSYGYTF.

The J gene is TRBJ2-7, the V gene TRBV30, with D possibly being TRBD1 (6 bases). Germline V gene lookup returns CDR1 GTSNPN and CDR2 SVGIG (reference sequence). CDR3 length: 12 residues. The CDR3 sequence is CAWSVRRTEQRV. DNA for the CDR3: TGTGCCTGGAGTGTACGGAGGACAGAGCAACGGGTC.

As for this clone: Distinct nucleotide sequences in the sample also encode this CDR3. This chain links TRBV30 with TRBJ1-1; D is uncertain. The CDR3 extends over 11 amino acids. V was shortened by 2 bases and J by 4 bases, with 5 bases between the two germline ends. CDR1 and CDR2 from the germline V gene are GTSNPN and SVGIG (reference sequence). The CDR3 DNA reads TGTGCCTGGAGTATGGGCACTGAAGCTTTCTTT. It is translated as CAWSMGTEAFF. The variable domain in full, completed from reference TRBV30 and TRBJ1-1, reads SQTIHQWPATLVQPVGSPLSLECTVEGTSNPNLYWYRQAAGRGLQLLFYSVGIGQISSEVPQNLSASRPQDRQFILSSKKLLLSDSGFYLCAWSMGTEAFFGQGTRLTVV.

The chain is built from TRBV5-4 and TRBJ1-2; D is perhaps TRBD1 (5 bases). CDR3 length: 14 residues. Germline V gives CDR1 SGHNT, CDR2 YYREEE (reference sequence). V dropped 0 bases and J dropped 3 bases, with 9 bases sitting between them. In DNA, the CDR3 is TGTGCCAGCAGCTTGGCGGGGACTTACTATGGCTACACCTTC. This translates into CASSLAGTYYGYTF.

The chain joins TRBV30 to TRBJ1-2; 7 bases line up with TRBD1. Looked up from germline, CDR1 is GTSNPN and CDR2 is SVGIG (reference sequence). The V and J ends lost 8 bases and 4 bases, in that order; junction bases with no gene match: 13. The CDR3 has 14 residues. The CDR3 DNA follows: TGTGCCGCACCGCGCAGGGGGACTAGCTATGGCTACACCTTC. As protein: CAAPRRGTSYGYTF.

The chain recombines TRBV27 with TRBJ1-1, with TRBD1 matching over 7 bases. Germline V CDR1 and CDR2: MNHEY, SMNVEV (reference sequence). V lost 8 bases and J lost 4; bases outside the gene matches: 7. The CDR3 consists of 13 residues. The CDR3 here is CASWRQGGTEAFF. Written as DNA, the CDR3 is TGTGCCAGCTGGCGACAGGGTGGCACTGAAGCTTTCTTT.

This clone has more than one count but fewer than ten. The rearrangement uses TRBV5-1 and TRBJ2-3; 7 bases are a match to TRBD1. V was clipped by 3 bases and J by 2 bases; unmatched bases: 6. In germline, CDR1 is SGHRS, CDR2 YFSETQ. This CDR3 comprises 15 residues. CDR3 sequence: CASSSWGQSTDTQYF. The CDR3 nucleotides are TGCGCCAGCAGCTCGTGGGGACAGTCCACAGATACGCAGTATTTT. Supplemented by reference TRBV5-1 and TRBJ2-3, the full variable domain reads KAGVTQTPRYLIKTRGQQVTLSCSPISGHRSVSWYQQTPGQGLQFLFEYFSETQRNKGNFPGRFSGRQFSNSRSEMNVSTLELGDSALYLCASSSWGQSTDTQYFGPGTRLTVL.

The J gene is TRBJ1-1, the V gene TRBV27; D is possibly TRBD1 (5 bases). CDR1 and CDR2 from the germline V gene are MNHEY and SMNVEV (reference sequence). Trimming removed 3 bases at V and 5 bases at J, with 10 bases between. The CDR3 loop spans 13 amino acids. The CDR3 sequence is CASSFLGRTEAFF. For the CDR3, the DNA is TGTGCCAGCAGTTTTTTGGGACGGACTGAAGCTTTCTTT.

The genes are TRBV10-3 and TRBJ2-1; TRBD1 agrees at 9 bases. CDR1 is ENHRY and CDR2 is SYGVKD in the germline V gene. Trimming took 2 bases from V and 7 from J; bases not matched to a gene: 9. This CDR3 spans 16 amino acids. CDR3 in amino acids: CAISEPTDRGGNEQFF. The CDR3 DNA sequence: TGTGCCATCAGTGAGCCAACGGACAGGGGAGGGAATGAGCAGTTCTTC.

This clone has just a few counts. The V and J genes are TRBV30 and TRBJ2-5; D ambiguous. CDR3 length: 13 residues. The V and J ends lost 0 bases and 0 bases respectively, with 5 bases between them. CDR1 and CDR2 (germline): GTSNPN, SVGIG (reference sequence). CDR3: CAWSVLYQETQYF. In DNA form, the CDR3 reads TGTGCCTGGAGTGTCCTGTACCAAGAGACCCAGTACTTC.